Listed below are T cell receptor beta chains from one sample, sequenced in a study of T cell responses to AZD1222 COVID-19 vaccine. Profiling relied on immunoSEQ multiplex PCR, and the TCRdb table lists in-frame clones only, not all of them. The data contain over 85,000 clones, more than 85% of them singletons. Sequences were derived from peripheral blood, sampled on day 0 of AZD1222 vaccination. The source of these receptors is an adult in good health. CDR3s include the opening cysteine and the closing phenylalanine or tryptophan. A D gene is named only where the DNA matches it firmly. Some rows have no size entry. The others give once, few or many, or a class for an expanded clone.

clone_size j_call d_call v_call cdr3_nt cdr3_aa
. TRBJ1-1 . TRBV9 TGTGCCAGCAGCGCCCAGTCGTCGATCGGGGCTGAAGCTTTCTTT CASSAQSSIGAEAFF
. TRBJ2-1 . TRBV5-1 TGCGCCAGCTCCGCAGACAGGTCTTACAATGAGCAGTTCTTC CASSADRSYNEQFF
. TRBJ1-5 . TRBV29-1 TGCAGCGTTGGGGGAATTAATCAGCCCCAGCATTTT CSVGGINQPQHF
. TRBJ1-2 . TRBV3-1/TRBV3-2 TGTGCCAGCAGCCTCGGGGACAATGGGGGCTACACCTTC CASSLGDNGGYTF
few TRBJ2-7 . TRBV6-5 TGTGCCAGCAGGCTCATTAGCTCCTACGAGCAGTACTTC CASRLISSYEQYF
. TRBJ1-5 . TRBV2 TGTGCCAGCAGTGACAGGGGTGGCAATCAGCCCCAGCATTTT CASSDRGGNQPQHF
. TRBJ1-5 . TRBV5-1 TGCGCCAGCAGCTCGGAACCGGAGCAGCCCCAGCATTTT CASSSEPEQPQHF
few TRBJ2-2 . TRBV21-1 TGTGCCAGCAGCAAAACACCCGGGCTAGCGGCGCCGAACACCGGGGAGCTGTTTTTT CASSKTPGLAAPNTGELFF
. TRBJ2-2 . TRBV2 TGTGCCAGCAGTGAAGCGCAAACAGTACACACCGGGGAGCTGTTTTTT CASSEAQTVHTGELFF
. TRBJ2-7 TRBD1 TRBV6-5 TGTGCCAGCAGTTACGGGGAGGACAGGGCCTCCTACGAGCAGTACTTC CASSYGEDRASYEQYF
few TRBJ2-5 . TRBV5-4 TGTGCCAGCAGCTTCTACAACCAAGAGACCCAGTACTTC CASSFYNQETQYF
. TRBJ1-1 . TRBV30 TGTGCCTGGAGTGTACAGGCGAACACTGAAGCTTTCTTT CAWSVQANTEAFF
. TRBJ2-1 . TRBV5-6 TGTGCCAGCAGTATGACTTACAATGAGCAGTTCTTC CASSMTYNEQFF
. TRBJ2-1 . TRBV6-6 TGTGCCAGCACCGCGGACTCCTACAATGAGCAGTTCTTC CASTADSYNEQFF
. TRBJ2-7 . TRBV28 TGTGCCAGCAGTTTAGCTCAGGGAGCCCCCGACGAGCAGTACTTC CASSLAQGAPDEQYF
. TRBJ1-2 . TRBV19 TGTGCCAGTAGTGCCCTTCCGGGCCCTGGCTACACCTTC CASSALPGPGYTF
. TRBJ2-2 TRBD1 TRBV9 TGTGCCAGCAGCTTAAGACAGGGCGCCGGGGAGCTGTTTTTT CASSLRQGAGELFF
. TRBJ2-7 TRBD1 TRBV2 TGTGCCAGCAGTGAAAATTGGCCAGGGGGCGGTTACGAGCAGTACTTC CASSENWPGGGYEQYF
once TRBJ1-2 . TRBV6-6 TGTGCCAGCAGTCCCCCATGGGCAGGGGCGAATGACTATGGCTACACCTTC CASSPPWAGANDYGYTF
. TRBJ2-2 . TRBV25-1 TGTGCCAGCAGTGAAAATTGGGGCCATCAAGGAGGCACCGGGGAGCTGTTTTTT CASSENWGHQGGTGELFF
. TRBJ2-5 TRBD1 TRBV5-1 TGCGCCAGCAGCTTGGACGGGACAGGGGAAGAGACCCAGTACTTC CASSLDGTGEETQYF
. TRBJ1-1 . TRBV5-1 TGCGCCAGCAGCTTGGAGGCAAACACTGAAGCTTTCTTT CASSLEANTEAFF
few TRBJ2-3 . TRBV30 TGTGCCTGGGGGAGACCAGGAACTAGTAGCACAGATACGCAGTATTTT CAWGRPGTSSTDTQYF
medium-sized TRBJ2-5 TRBD2 TRBV5-6 TGTGCCAGCACCCTGGATCGACTAGCGGGCTTCCAAGAGACCCAGTACTTC CASTLDRLAGFQETQYF
. TRBJ1-2 . TRBV19 TGTGCCAGTAGTATAGACCATAGCGGAAGACAGGCGGGCTACACCTTC CASSIDHSGRQAGYTF
once TRBJ2-6 . TRBV4-1 TGCGCCAGCAGCCAAGATCACCGCTCTGGGGCCAACGTCCTGACTTTC CASSQDHRSGANVLTF
. TRBJ1-3 . TRBV7-9 TGTGCCAGCAGCTTAGGGGCAGGGAACGGAAACACCATATATTTT CASSLGAGNGNTIYF
. TRBJ2-1 TRBD2 TRBV5-4 TGTGCCAGCAGCTTAATCCGGACTAGCGGAAATGAGCAGTTCTTC CASSLIRTSGNEQFF
once TRBJ1-2 . TRBV24-1 TGTGCCACCAGTGACGACAGTACCCCGGAAGGCTACACCTTC CATSDDSTPEGYTF
. TRBJ1-2 . TRBV4-2 TGTGCCAGCAGCCAAGCCCGGGGGGAGATTTTAGGCTACACCTTC CASSQARGEILGYTF
once TRBJ1-3 . TRBV19 TGTGCCAGTAGTAGAGCAGGGACGGGAAACACCATATATTTT CASSRAGTGNTIYF
. TRBJ2-3 . TRBV15 TGTGCCACCAGCAGAGACAGGTCTAGCACAGATACGCAGTATTTT CATSRDRSSTDTQYF
. TRBJ2-7 TRBD1 TRBV5-5 TGTGCCAGCAGTTTCACAGGGGAAGAGCAGTACTTC CASSFTGEEQYF
. TRBJ1-6 . TRBV6-5 TGTGCCAGCAGCCGACAGAAGTTAAATTCACCCCTCCACTTT CASSRQKLNSPLHF
. TRBJ2-7 . TRBV20-1 TGCAGTGCTAGTACTTCGGGATTTGTCTACGAGCAGTACTTC CSASTSGFVYEQYF
once TRBJ1-1 . TRBV5-1 TGCGCCAGCAGCTTGGTACAGATGAACACTGAAGCTTTCTTT CASSLVQMNTEAFF
. TRBJ2-5 . TRBV2 TGTGCCAGCAGTGAACGGACACTTCAAGAGACCCAGTACTTC CASSERTLQETQYF
. TRBJ1-5 TRBD1 TRBV10-3 TGTGCCATCAGTGCCCGGGACAGGGAAAATCAGCCCCAGCATTTT CAISARDRENQPQHF
. TRBJ2-6 TRBD1 TRBV27 TGTGCCAGCCCCCCTCCGAGACAGGGGCAACTCTCTGGGGCCAACGTCCTGACTTTC CASPPPRQGQLSGANVLTF
few TRBJ1-3 . TRBV5-4 TGTGCCAGCAGCTTGGACAGGGCGGCCGGAAACACCATATATTTT CASSLDRAAGNTIYF
. TRBJ1-1 TRBD1 TRBV15 TGTGCCACCAGCAGAGAGGGGTATGGGGACAGGGGTACTGAAGCTTTCTTT CATSREGYGDRGTEAFF
once TRBJ2-1 . TRBV6-2/TRBV6-3 TGTGCCAGCAGTTCCCCGGCGGGAACCGACTACAATGAGCAGTTCTTC CASSSPAGTDYNEQFF
once TRBJ1-5 TRBD1 TRBV7-2 TGTGCCAGCAGCTTAGCTGTTACAGGGGGGCAGCCCCAGCATTTT CASSLAVTGGQPQHF
. TRBJ1-1 . TRBV14 TGTGCCAGCAGCCAACAGGGACGGGCCACTGAAGCTTTCTTT CASSQQGRATEAFF
. TRBJ1-1 . TRBV10-3 TGTGCCATCAGTGAGTCGACACCAGGGCACACTGAAGCTTTCTTT CAISESTPGHTEAFF
. TRBJ2-1 . TRBV14 TGTGCCAGCAGCCAAAATTGGGAACGTGGGAATGAGCAGTTCTTC CASSQNWERGNEQFF
. TRBJ1-3 . TRBV10-3 TGTGCCATCAAGGACAGCAGCTCTGGAAACACCATATATTTT CAIKDSSSGNTIYF
. TRBJ1-2 . TRBV6-1 TGTGCCAGCAGTGAAGCCGTTAACTATGGCTACACCTTC CASSEAVNYGYTF
. TRBJ2-3 TRBD2 TRBV3-1/TRBV3-2 TGTGCCAGCAGAATTGGACTAGCGGGAGTCCCAGATACGCAGTATTTT CASRIGLAGVPDTQYF
few TRBJ2-5 . TRBV20-1 TGCAGTGCTAGTTACGGACAAGAGACCCAGTACTTC CSASYGQETQYF